Listed here are 3 T cell receptor beta chains from one sample, sequenced in a study of shared clonotypes between healthy human individuals. TCRdb's table, derived via immunoSEQ multiplex PCR, lists solely in-frame clones and lacks some. The sample has some 2.1 million clones; 95% are singletons. Specimen: naive CD4+ T cells sorted from blood. As to subset: CD45RA+ positively selected. The receptors here all came from a man between 18 and 29 years old in good health.

The rearrangement joins TRBV28 to TRBJ1-1; the D is unclear. The CDR3 length is 14 residues. Trimming pared 10 bases from V and 4 bases from J, leaving 19 bases between. Per germline, CDR1 MDHEN and CDR2 SYDVKM. The CDR3 reads CAIIPSGEGTEAFF. The CDR3 DNA reads as TGTGCCATCATCCCCAGTGGGGAGGGCACTGAAGCTTTCTTT.

The chain has TRBV2 and TRBJ1-5; D is possibly TRBD1 (6 bases). V was trimmed by 1 base and J by 5 bases, leaving 18 bases between them. This CDR3 has 17 amino acids. Germline loops: CDR1 SNHLY, CDR2 FYNNEI. This CDR3 is CASSEDRAPGGHQPQHF. The CDR3 DNA follows: TGTGCCAGCAGTGAAGACAGGGCTCCGGGAGGGCATCAGCCCCAGCATTTT.

V and J are TRBV7-2 and TRBJ2-3; TRBD2 agrees at 14 bases. Per the germline V gene, CDR1 is SGHTA and CDR2 is FQGNSA. The CDR3 loop spans 16 amino acids. The V gene end was trimmed by 4 bases and the J gene end by 5 bases; junction bases not matched to a gene: 5. The chain's CDR3 is CASSSGLAGAVDTQYF. The CDR3 coding sequence is TGTGCCAGCAGCTCGGGACTAGCGGGAGCGGTAGATACGCAGTATTTT. Filled out from reference TRBV7-2 and TRBJ2-3, the complete variable domain reads GAGVSQSPSNKVTEKGKDVELRCDPISGHTALYWYRQSLGQGLEFLIYFQGNSAPDKSGLPSDRFSAERTGGSVSTLTIQRTQQEDSAVYLCASSSGLAGAVDTQYFGPGTRLTVL.